These 18 T cell receptor beta chains came from one sample sequenced in a study of shared clonotypes between healthy human individuals. TCRdb's copy holds only in-frame clones and misses some; the assay was immunoSEQ multiplex PCR. The sample records 2,500,000 or so clones, 85% to 95% being singletons. The sequenced material came from naive CD4+ T cells from PBMCs. Noted subset: CD45RA+ positively selected. The receptors were gathered from a man aged 18 to 30 in good health. Some clones in this sample may be carry-over from other donors' samples.

CDR3 amino acids: CASAQGGEKLFF. CDR3 in DNA: TGTGCCAGCGCACAGGGGGGGGAAAAACTGTTTTTT. The V gene is TRBV28, the J gene TRBJ1-4, with 8 positions matching TRBD1. The CDR3 runs 12 residues. From germline, CDR1 is MDHEN and CDR2 SYDVKM. The V gene end was trimmed by 8 bases and the J gene end by 8 bases; junction bases not matched to a gene: 4.

The chain combines TRBV30 with TRBJ2-1; 9 positions agree with TRBD2. With 0 bases clipped from V and 7 bases from J, the junction kept 10 bases outside the gene matches. The CDR3 length is 16 residues. Germline CDR1 GTSNPN, CDR2 SVGIG (reference sequence). CDR3 DNA sequence: TGTGCCTGGAGTGTACGGGGCGGGAGGGCCAGGAATGAGCAGTTCTTC. This translates into CAWSVRGGRARNEQFF.

This CDR3 reads CASSRKTSAGGTDTQYF. In nucleotides, the CDR3 is TGTGCCAGCAGCCGAAAAACTAGCGCGGGGGGGACAGATACGCAGTATTTT. The rearrangement links TRBV14 to TRBJ2-3, with 9 bases lining up with TRBD2. Germline CDR1 and CDR2: SGHDN and FVKESK. The CDR3 contains 17 residues. After removal of 4 bases from V and 3 bases from J, the junction contained 11 bases not matched to a gene.

This chain connects TRBV18 to TRBJ2-3; 7 bases line up with TRBD2. The CDR3 has 16 amino acids. CDR1 and CDR2 from the germline V gene are KGHSH and LQKENI. The V and J ends lost 3 bases and 2 bases, in that order; junction bases with no gene match: 8. CDR3 loop: CASSPGGARATDTQYF. The DNA for the CDR3 is TGTGCCAGCTCACCGGGAGGGGCGCGGGCCACAGATACGCAGTATTTT.

As regards this clone: The sample has other DNA sequences that encode this CDR3 too. The gene calls are TRBV7-3 and TRBJ2-3; D might be TRBD1 or TRBD2, each matching 6 bases. Germline V gives CDR1 SGHTA, CDR2 FQGTGA. The CDR3 length is 13 residues. Trimming shortened V by 1 base and J by 6 bases, and 8 bases separated the two germline ends. In DNA form, the CDR3 reads TGTGCCAGCAGCTTAAGGGGGGCGGATACGCAGTATTTT. Protein sequence: CASSLRGADTQYF.

The rearrangement links TRBV7-2 to TRBJ1-2; 8 nucleotides align to TRBD1. Germline trimming cut 2 bases from V and 5 bases from J; bases unmatched to any gene: 4. In germline, CDR1 is SGHTA, CDR2 FQGNSA. The CDR3 is made up of 14 amino acids. For the CDR3, the DNA is TGTGCCAGCAGCTTAAACCAGGGGGCGTATGGCTACACCTTC. Protein product: CASSLNQGAYGYTF.

This chain uses TRBV27 with TRBJ1-5; 7 nucleotides line up with TRBD1. CDR1 is MNHEY, CDR2 SMNVEV, per germline (reference sequence). With 6 bases clipped from V and 5 bases from J, the junction kept 13 bases outside the gene matches. The CDR3 totals 16 residues. CDR3 in DNA: TGTGCCAGCAGCGCGACCTTGGGACAGACTCATCAGCCCCAGCATTTT. Translation gives CASSATLGQTHQPQHF.

This chain connects TRBV28 to TRBJ2-3; D might be TRBD1 or TRBD2, each matching 5 bases. V dropped 10 bases and J dropped 5 bases, with 19 bases sitting between them. The CDR3 is 14 residues long. Germline V gives CDR1 MDHEN, CDR2 SYDVKM. In DNA, the CDR3 is TGTGCCAACCCCCGACTCTGGGGGAAAGATACGCAGTATTTT. Its translation: CANPRLWGKDTQYF.

Remarks on this clone: A read error may produce the germline difference seen at one junction end. The rearrangement joins TRBV28 to TRBJ2-7; D might be TRBD1 or TRBD2, each matching 5 bases. The CDR3 covers 13 residues. Germline CDR1 is MDHEN and CDR2 is SYDVKM. CDR3 sequence (DNA): TGTGCCAGCAGTTTATCGACTATAGGGGTAATGAACTTC. It codes for CASSLSTIGVMNF.

The rearrangement uses TRBV5-1 and TRBJ2-5, with 7 bases aligning to TRBD2. The CDR3 covers 15 residues. Trimming at V came to 4 bases and at J to 2 bases, leaving 8 bases not matched to a gene. Germline V CDR1 and CDR2: SGHRS, YFSETQ. The CDR3 reads CASSRRASGQETQYF. DNA for the CDR3: TGCGCCAGCAGCCGGCGAGCTAGCGGTCAAGAGACCCAGTACTTC.

This clone was picked up one time. The V call is TRBV11-2, the J call TRBJ2-7; weak D call: TRBD2 (6 bases). The CDR3 runs to 14 residues. Deletions cut 6 bases from V and 4 bases from J, with 16 bases between. The germline CDR1 and CDR2 sequences are SGHAT and FQNNGV. The CDR3 is CASRWNSGVYEQYF. The CDR3 DNA is TGTGCCAGCAGATGGAATAGCGGTGTATACGAGCAGTACTTC.

This clone was counted a single time. Other nucleotide sequences in the sample specify the same CDR3. V gene TRBV6-5 combines with J gene TRBJ1-2, with D unclear. The CDR3 contains 14 residues. V lost 2 bases and J lost 4, with 11 bases in between. Germline CDR1 reads MNHEY; CDR2 reads SVGAGI. The CDR3 DNA is TGTGCCAGCAGTTACGGCAGCGGGTTCTATGGCTACACCTTC. It translates to CASSYGSGFYGYTF.

J is TRBJ1-2 and V is TRBV18; 9 bases align to TRBD1. The CDR3 consists of 14 residues. J lost 7 bases, V lost 1 base, and 4 bases had no gene match. Per germline, CDR1 KGHSH and CDR2 LQKENI. The CDR3 DNA is TGTGCCAGCTCACCACAAACAGGGGGCCTTGGCTACACCTTC. Translated, it gives CASSPQTGGLGYTF.

Written as DNA, the CDR3 is TGTGCCAGCAGCCTCCGGGGCTTCGGGACCACAGATACGCAGTATTTT. This encodes CASSLRGFGTTDTQYF. The chain recombines TRBV11-3 with TRBJ2-3; D is possibly TRBD1 or TRBD2 (5 bases each). Trimming shortened V by 5 bases and J by 2 bases, and 17 bases separated the two germline ends. This CDR3 region has 16 residues. Per germline, CDR1 SGHNT and CDR2 YENEEA.

J is TRBJ1-2 and V is TRBV28; D might be TRBD1 (5 bases). The CDR3 loop spans 16 amino acids. CDR1 is MDHEN and CDR2 is SYDVKM in the germline V gene. The V end was cut by 2 bases, the J end by 7 bases, with 20 bases between. This CDR3 reads CASSLVFGVTQGGYTF. CDR3 DNA sequence: TGTGCCAGCAGTTTAGTCTTTGGTGTGACGCAGGGTGGCTACACCTTC.

This sequence joins TRBV5-1 and TRBJ2-1; D may be TRBD1 or TRBD2 (6 bases each). V lost 10 bases, J lost 0 bases, and 26 bases lay in between. There are 18 residues in the CDR3. Germline V gene lookup returns CDR1 SGHRS and CDR2 YFSETQ. CDR3 residues: CAGTPLGRGLSSYNEQFF. The CDR3 coding sequence is TGCGCCGGGACCCCGCTTGGACGGGGGCTGAGCTCCTACAATGAGCAGTTCTTC.

As to this clone: Other nucleotide sequences from this sample produce the same CDR3. V gene TRBV5-4 combines with J gene TRBJ2-5; 10 nucleotides match TRBD2. V was pared by 4 bases and J by 0 bases, with 3 bases of the junction left unmatched. Germline V gene sequence: CDR1 SGHNT, CDR2 YYREEE (reference sequence). The CDR3 loop spans 15 amino acids. The CDR3 region has the DNA TGTGCCAGCAGCCCTGGACTAGCGGACCAAGAGACCCAGTACTTC. This encodes CASSPGLADQETQYF.

Only one count was recorded for this clone. The chain combines TRBV28 with TRBJ1-4; a weak D match, TRBD1 (6 bases). This CDR3 is built from 16 residues. Germline-derived CDR1 and CDR2 are MDHEN and SYDVKM. V gave up 6 bases and J gave up 8 bases, with 22 bases separating them. The CDR3 spells CASSTPREGGREKLFF. The CDR3 region has the DNA TGTGCCAGCAGCACGCCCAGGGAGGGGGGCAGAGAAAAACTGTTTTTT.